This TCR beta chain is from a study of T cell responses to AZD1222 COVID-19 vaccine. As for the study in general: Doses given second, at about 4 or about 12 weeks, were pooled.

Regarding this clone: Its specificity is not known.

Here immunoSEQ multiplex PCR was the method, and the copy in TCRdb shows in-frame clones only, minus some. The table has 120,000 or so clones, around nine tenths seen once. Overall study findings and caveats: A mostly white British donor set with more females was recruited, and clonal diversity was possibly underestimated. Close to half of spike-specific TCRs reportedly recognize unmutated variant regions. Every sample of the repertoires postdated the peak T cell response.

The germline gives CDR1 SGHAT, CDR2 FQNNGV. Trimming took off 4 bases at V and 4 bases at J, with 17 bases between the two ends. The CDR3 extends over 16 amino acids. The TCR sequence derives from an adult in good health. V and J are TRBV11-2 and TRBJ2-1; weak D call: TRBD2 (6 bases). The specimen was peripheral blood, collected on day 0 of AZD1222 vaccination. The DNA of the CDR3 is TGTGCCAGCAGCTCCTGGGGGAGGCAGGGTTACAATGAGCAGTTCTTC. Its translation: CASSSWGRQGYNEQFF. Using reference TRBV11-2 and TRBJ2-1 for the parts outside the CDR3, the full variable domain is EAGVAQSPRYKIIEKRQSVAFWCNPISGHATLYWYQQILGQGPKLLIQFQNNGVVDDSQLPKDRFSAERLKGVDSTLKIQPAKLEDSAVYLCASSSWGRQGYNEQFFGPGTRLTVL.